The rows below give T cell receptor beta chains drawn from one sample of a study of T cell repertoires in cytomegalovirus infection. These receptors have no identified antigens. Each CDR3 protein is one row after TCRdb ran MiXCR on the reads. The sample lists about 330,000 distinct CDR3 sequences; roughly 34% were seen once. This material consisted of cultured PBMCs, taken from culture after CMV antigen stimulation. These receptors came from a human donor in good health (CMV status not recorded). Some clones in this sample may be carry-over from other donors' samples. CDR3s leave out the opening cysteine and the closing phenylalanine or tryptophan.

TRBV7-2,TRBJ1-1,ASSYLNRNATF
TRBV7-2,TRBJ2-4,ASSLSGSNIQY
TRBV7-6,TRBJ1-6,ASSRGGTANSPLH
TRBV6-5,TRBJ1-5,ASSSNGNQPQH
TRBV7-9,TRBJ2-1,ASSLPSGTRDNEQF
TRBV12-3/TRBV12-4,TRBJ2-5,ASNLGLAGNQETQY
TRBV12-3/TRBV12-4,TRBJ1-2,ASSLAGEGKT
TRBV12-3/TRBV12-4,TRBJ1-2,ASTHGIRGIYGYT
TRBV6-2/TRBV6-3,TRBJ2-3,ASSQQAGNTDTQY
TRBV7-2,TRBJ1-4,ASSPGTYSEKLF
TRBV7-4,TRBJ1-1,ASSLGQGGSVEAF
TRBV5-1,TRBJ2-7,ASSPPLSETGRRDEQY
TRBV6-5,TRBJ1-1,ASTSPGAPFEAF
TRBV6-2/TRBV6-3,TRBJ1-5,ASTQGQISNQPQH
TRBV7-9,TRBJ1-1,ASSLRGSSTEAF
TRBV11-2,TRBJ2-1,ASSPLGVDYDNEQF
TRBV7-2,TRBJ2-1,ASSSQTGGLVEQF
TRBV12-5,TRBJ1-6,ASGLGPLRDSGNNSPLH
TRBV9,TRBJ2-3,ASSVDGQSTDTQY
TRBV29-1,TRBJ1-3,SAGDTLNTIY
TRBV7-2,TRBJ1-5,ASSASSGVSNQPQH
TRBV25-1,TRBJ2-2,ASSELISEDPGELF
TRBV20-1,TRBJ2-1,SASPLAGGYNEQF
TRBV7-3,TRBJ2-2,ASSPFYTGELF
TRBV19,TRBJ1-2,ATTRTAYGYT
TRBV2,TRBJ2-5,ASSDWTSKETQY
TRBV4-1,TRBJ2-4,ASSQGGGLTKNIQY
TRBV7-3,TRBJ2-2,ASSATGHTGELF
TRBV12-3/TRBV12-4,TRBJ1-2,ASRKSDSPGYGYT
TRBV6-2/TRBV6-3,TRBJ2-6,ASEPTGSGANVLT
TRBV29-1,TRBJ2-1,SVPKGDGGSYNEQF
TRBV7-6,TRBJ2-7,ASSLFGGASYEQY
TRBV27,TRBJ2-3,ASSTTSPSTDTQY
TRBV6-6,TRBJ2-7,ASSYSPYEQY
TRBV7-9,TRBJ1-1,ASSPGGVDTEAF
TRBV4-1,TRBJ2-1,ASSQILAGDEQF
TRBV7-2,TRBJ1-5,ASSRADQPQH
TRBV9,TRBJ2-1,ASSVAPTPNEQF
TRBV12-3/TRBV12-4,TRBJ1-5,ASSLLQGAQDGQPQH
TRBV7-9,TRBJ1-6,ASSWGTGLSPLH
TRBV7-9,TRBJ1-2,ASSSQGGFFNYGYT
TRBV7-2,TRBJ2-5,ASHPGSGSQETQY
TRBV7-2,TRBJ1-2,ASSPGGQYYGYT
TRBV11-1,TRBJ2-3,ASSSTSGSADTQY
TRBV12-3/TRBV12-4,TRBJ2-3,ASLPSGSDTQY
TRBV5-1,TRBJ2-1,ASIDLGGSGSSSYNEQF
TRBV19,TRBJ2-1,ASTRTSGRAEQF
TRBV20-1,TRBJ2-5,SASVGVQETQY
TRBV29-1,TRBJ2-1,SASGRVRSYNEQF
TRBV24-1,TRBJ2-1,ATSDGTVPLLDNEQF
TRBV7-8,TRBJ1-1,ASSLVSRGWENTEAF
TRBV4-1,TRBJ1-1,ASSLLAGQANTEAF